The clone carrying this T cell receptor (beta chain) was counted ten times or more. The data originate from a study of blood T cells in healthy people across ages. Germline CDR1 and CDR2: MNHEY and SVGAGI. Trimming removed 0 bases from V and 0 bases from J, with 1 base in between. The CDR3 is 13 residues long. Using a J-beta primer mix together with a sample-barcoded 5' primer, a second PCR was run for roughly 6 to 11 cycles. Each CDR3 protein is one row after TCRdb ran MiXCR on the 5' RACE reads. The profile covers roughly 1,500,000 distinct CDR3 sequences, with approximately 38% appearing a single time and less than 8% taken by the ten largest.

Sequenced material: blood. The V call is TRBV6-5, the J call TRBJ2-3, with D unresolved. The sequence came from a woman under 30 in good health. The CDR3 sequence: CASSYSSTDTQYF. The CDR3 DNA reads as TGTGCCAGCAGTTACTCTAGCACAGATACGCAGTATTTT.